Sequencing of this T cell receptor (beta chain) was carried out in a study of blood T cell repertoires in COVID-19. Across the study: In each case, the material was cDNA or gDNA derived from T cells, B-cell-depleted T cells, or PBMCs.

Participants were aged about 18 to 100 years from roughly 25 US areas. Participants were placed into cohorts based on the clinical history they reported. Authors' methods: Quantification of nucleated cells was approximated via reference gene primer amplification. Sequenced by immunoSEQ multiplex PCR; TCRdb stores in-frame clones only, minus some. The V and J calls and clone size were taken over from that table, and D and trimming were inferred from the DNA. The table has approximately 290,000 clones, roughly 88% seen once; the top ten hold 3.5% to 5.5%. This CDR3 spans 13 amino acids. Per germline, CDR1 SEHNR and CDR2 FQNEAQ (reference sequence). V was pared by 1 base and J by 8 bases, with 9 bases between.

This chain connects TRBV7-9 to TRBJ2-1, with D possibly TRBD2 on 5 matching bases. Sequencing was carried out using PBMCs or T cells enriched from blood (not recorded which). This clonotype was obtained from a woman aged 30 to 39 who had recovered from COVID-19. The CDR3 DNA sequence: TGTGCCAGCAGCTTAGGTCCTAGCTATGAGCAGTTCTTC. It translates to CASSLGPSYEQFF.